These 23 T cell receptor beta chains originate from one sample sequenced in a study of blood T cell repertoires in COVID-19. The protocol was immunoSEQ multiplex PCR, while the TCRdb copy is restricted to in-frame clones and leaves out a portion. The table has 150,000 to 200,000 clones, around nine tenths seen once. Sequenced material: peripheral blood. These receptors originate from a man aged 70 or older with acute or convalescent COVID-19.

This clone was observed a single time. The chain employs TRBV10-3 and TRBJ1-5; 9 nucleotides match TRBD1. With 7 bases clipped from V and 7 bases from J, the junction kept 5 bases outside the gene matches. The CDR3 contains 13 residues. Germline assignment: CDR1 ENHRY and CDR2 SYGVKD. The CDR3 DNA reads as TGTGCCATCAACTGGGACAGGGACCAGCCCCAGCATTTT. Protein sequence: CAINWDRDQPQHF.

In this sample, this clone turned up once. The chain is built from TRBV6-4 and TRBJ2-7; D not resolved. This CDR3 contains 14 residues. CDR1 MRHNA and CDR2 SNTAGT come from the germline V gene. The V gene lost 2 bases and the J gene lost 8 bases, with 16 bases spanning the gap. CDR3 sequence (DNA): TGTGCCAGCAGTGACCCCATCGCTGGAGAAAAGCAGTACTTC. As protein: CASSDPIAGEKQYF.

This clone has a handful of counts. The rearrangement links TRBV7-9 to TRBJ2-2; 12 bases agree with TRBD2. This CDR3 is built from 15 residues. Germline assignment: CDR1 SEHNR and CDR2 FQNEAQ (reference sequence). The V segment lost 5 bases and the J segment 8 bases; nucleotides outside the gene matches: 6. CDR3 sequence: CASSLLAGGVGELFF. The CDR3, as DNA: TGTGCCAGCAGCCTACTAGCGGGAGGAGTAGGGGAGCTGTTTTTT.

The chain joins TRBV7-9 to TRBJ1-6; 7 bases map to TRBD1. The CDR3 runs 14 residues. Germline CDR1 SEHNR, CDR2 FQNEAQ (reference sequence). V trimming: 8 bases; J trimming: 7 bases; junction bases outside the gene matches: 8. In DNA, the CDR3 is TGTGCCAGCGGGACGGCAGGGGGGAATTCACCCCTCCACTTT. Its translation is CASGTAGGNSPLHF.

The chain joins TRBV6-5 to TRBJ2-7; 7 bases map to TRBD1. This CDR3 has 14 residues. CDR1 and CDR2 (germline): MNHEY, SVGAGI. The trim removed 1 base at V and 1 base at J, leaving 1 base unmatched. CDR3 loop: CASSYYRGSYEQYF. CDR3 DNA: TGTGCCAGCAGTTACTACAGGGGATCCTACGAGCAGTACTTC.

The chain combines TRBV6-2 or TRBV6-3 with TRBJ2-5; perhaps TRBD2 as D (6 bases). The germline V gene has CDR1 MNHEY and CDR2 SVGEGT. V lost 6 bases and J lost 7, with 15 bases in between. The CDR3 spans 13 residues. CDR3 loop: CASSLGLKRTQYF. The CDR3 DNA is TGTGCCAGCAGCCTGGGACTGAAGAGGACCCAGTACTTC.

The chain combines TRBV7-3 with TRBJ2-3, with D maybe TRBD2 (6 bases). Germline V gives CDR1 SGHTA, CDR2 FQGTGA. Trimming left V 2 bases short and J 1 base short, with 13 bases between. This CDR3 region has 16 residues. Here the CDR3 reads CASSLPVAGRTDTQYF. The CDR3 DNA reads TGTGCCAGCAGCTTACCCGTTGCGGGACGCACAGATACGCAGTATTTT.

The J gene is TRBJ2-7, the V gene TRBV19, with 7 bases lining up with TRBD2. Germline values: CDR1 LNHDA, CDR2 SQIVND (reference sequence). This CDR3 comprises 15 residues. J lost 2 bases, V lost 7 bases, and 11 bases had no gene match. The CDR3 bases are TGTGCCAGTAATGTCCGAGGCGGGACTACCTACGAGCAGTACTTC. Translation gives CASNVRGGTTYEQYF.

The V and J genes are TRBV7-6 and TRBJ1-2; TRBD1 might be the D (5 bases). Trimming stripped 1 base from V and 4 bases from J, with 16 bases between. Looked up from germline, CDR1 is SGHVS and CDR2 is FNYEAQ. This CDR3 is built from 16 residues. CDR3 in DNA: TGTGCCAGCAGCTTAGGGGCGATAGGGGCCTTCTATGGCTACACCTTC. Amino acid sequence: CASSLGAIGAFYGYTF.

This chain uses TRBV11-2 with TRBJ2-7; no clear D gene. The V end lost 6 bases, the J end lost 7 bases, and 16 bases lay between the germline ends. This CDR3 is built from 13 residues. Germline CDR1 and CDR2: SGHAT and FQNNGV. The CDR3 region is CASRLPPMIEQYF. Here the CDR3 DNA reads TGTGCCAGCAGATTGCCCCCTATGATTGAGCAGTACTTC.

V is TRBV14 and J is TRBJ2-1; D uncertain. The V and J ends lost 1 base and 7 bases respectively, with 8 bases between them. This CDR3 contains 13 residues. Germline CDR1 and CDR2: SGHDN and FVKESK. The CDR3 coding sequence is TGTGCCAGCAGCCAAGGCGGTTGGAATGAGCAGTTCTTC. The encoded protein is CASSQGGWNEQFF.

The V and J genes are TRBV9 and TRBJ2-2, with D maybe TRBD2 (6 bases). Trimming took off 3 bases at V and 2 bases at J, with 17 bases between the two ends. The length of the CDR3 is 17 residues. CDR1 is SGDLS and CDR2 is YYNGEE in the germline V gene. CDR3 amino acids: CASSDPGQGGNTGELFF. DNA of the CDR3: TGTGCCAGCAGCGATCCAGGGCAGGGAGGTAACACCGGGGAGCTGTTTTTT. The full variable domain, with the rest looked up from reference TRBV9 and TRBJ2-2, is DSGVTQTPKHLITATGQRVTLRCSPRSGDLSVYWYQQSLDQGLQFLIQYYNGEERAKGNILERFSAQQFPDLHSELNLSSLELGDSALYFCASSDPGQGGNTGELFFGEGSRLTVL.

The chain joins TRBV30 to TRBJ2-7; D is ambiguous. Germline CDR1 GTSNPN, CDR2 SVGIG (reference sequence). Trimming cost V 3 bases and J 2 bases, with 11 bases left between them. The CDR3 sequence is 13 residues long. The CDR3 DNA follows: TGTGCCTGGAGCCAAGGCGGTCCCTACGAGCAGTACTTC. It specifies CAWSQGGPYEQYF.

The chain recombines TRBV4-2 with TRBJ2-7; 7 bases agree with TRBD2. V trimming: 5 bases; J trimming: 0 bases; junction bases outside the gene matches: 1. CDR3 length equals 13 residues. Germline loops: CDR1 LGHNA, CDR2 YNFKEQ. The CDR3 protein is CASSTSASYEQYF. The CDR3, as DNA: TGTGCCAGCAGCACTAGCGCCTCCTACGAGCAGTACTTC.

The gene calls are TRBV4-3 and TRBJ1-2, with D possibly being TRBD1 (5 bases). V lost 0 bases to trimming and J lost 4 bases, with 21 bases between them. This CDR3 spans 18 amino acids. Per germline, CDR1 LGHNA and CDR2 YSLEER. The CDR3 is CASSQDIQGGERGYGYTF. The CDR3 bases are TGCGCCAGCAGCCAAGATATCCAGGGTGGGGAAAGGGGCTATGGCTACACCTTC.

This sequence joins TRBV24-1 and TRBJ2-5; possibly TRBD2 for D (5 bases). V gave up 3 bases and J gave up 4 bases, with 14 bases separating them. In germline, CDR1 is KGHDR, CDR2 SFDVKD. The CDR3 extends over 15 amino acids. As DNA, the CDR3 is TGTGCCACCAGTGATCTTTTTGGACGGGGAGAGACCCAGTACTTC. Protein product: CATSDLFGRGETQYF.

This clone came up once. This chain connects TRBV11-2 to TRBJ1-3; unclear D gene. V lost 5 bases, J lost 0 bases, and 5 bases lay in between. The V gene's germline CDR1 is SGHAT and CDR2 FQNNGV. The CDR3 length is 13 residues. The CDR3 loop reads CASSQNSGNTIYF. The CDR3 DNA follows: TGTGCCAGCAGCCAGAACTCTGGAAACACCATATATTTT.

The chain employs TRBV25-1 and TRBJ1-1; D unclear. Germline CDR1 MGHDK, CDR2 SYGVNS. V was clipped by 1 base and J by 3 bases, with 3 bases between them. The CDR3 totals 12 residues. The CDR3 nucleotides read TGTGCCAGCAGTGAATCGTACACTGAAGCTTTCTTT. Amino acid sequence: CASSESYTEAFF.

This chain joins TRBV11-2 and TRBJ2-7; the match to TRBD2 covers 12 bases. The CDR3 is 17 residues long. V shed 5 bases, J shed 2 bases, and the junction held 10 bases outside the gene matches. Germline V gives CDR1 SGHAT, CDR2 FQNNGV. The CDR3 DNA reads as TGTGCCAGCAGCCGAACTAGCGGGGGGACCTCCACCTACGAGCAGTACTTC. As protein: CASSRTSGGTSTYEQYF.

This clone has just one count. This chain links TRBV27 with TRBJ2-7; D is possibly TRBD1 (7 bases). The CDR3 runs 16 residues. The ends were cut back, 2 bases at V and 3 bases at J, with 17 bases in the middle. CDR1 MNHEY and CDR2 SMNVEV come from the germline V gene (reference sequence). CDR3 protein: CASSLGRTGGDYEQYF. The DNA of the CDR3 is TGTGCCAGCAGTTTAGGGCGGACAGGAGGGGACTACGAGCAGTACTTC.

With regard to this clone: At the DNA level, this CDR3 is encoded by other sequences in the same sample as well. The CDR3 DNA reads as TGTGCCAGCAGCGTAGCAGGGGGCACTGGAAACACCATATATTTT. Translation gives CASSVAGGTGNTIYF. The chain couples TRBV9 to TRBJ1-3, with 8 bases fitting TRBD1. This CDR3 has 15 amino acids. Trimming took 0 bases from V and 2 from J; bases not matched to a gene: 1. Germline assignment: CDR1 SGDLS and CDR2 YYNGEE.

The rearrangement joins TRBV12-3 or TRBV12-4 to TRBJ2-7; TRBD1 agrees at 9 bases. The CDR3 spans 12 residues. Trimming cost V 11 bases and J 3 bases; bases outside gene matches: 5. CDR3: CAGPTGGYEQYF. CDR3 in DNA: TGTGCCGGGCCGACAGGGGGCTACGAGCAGTACTTC.

V is TRBV15 and J is TRBJ1-5, with a tentative D call TRBD1 (6 bases). V was trimmed by 4 bases and J by 1 base, leaving 17 bases between them. The CDR3 extends over 17 amino acids. CDR1 is LNHNV and CDR2 is YYDKDF in the germline V gene (reference sequence). The CDR3 DNA is TGTGCCACCAGCACCAGAAACAGGGTTATCAGCAATCAGCCCCAGCATTTT. Protein: CATSTRNRVISNQPQHF.